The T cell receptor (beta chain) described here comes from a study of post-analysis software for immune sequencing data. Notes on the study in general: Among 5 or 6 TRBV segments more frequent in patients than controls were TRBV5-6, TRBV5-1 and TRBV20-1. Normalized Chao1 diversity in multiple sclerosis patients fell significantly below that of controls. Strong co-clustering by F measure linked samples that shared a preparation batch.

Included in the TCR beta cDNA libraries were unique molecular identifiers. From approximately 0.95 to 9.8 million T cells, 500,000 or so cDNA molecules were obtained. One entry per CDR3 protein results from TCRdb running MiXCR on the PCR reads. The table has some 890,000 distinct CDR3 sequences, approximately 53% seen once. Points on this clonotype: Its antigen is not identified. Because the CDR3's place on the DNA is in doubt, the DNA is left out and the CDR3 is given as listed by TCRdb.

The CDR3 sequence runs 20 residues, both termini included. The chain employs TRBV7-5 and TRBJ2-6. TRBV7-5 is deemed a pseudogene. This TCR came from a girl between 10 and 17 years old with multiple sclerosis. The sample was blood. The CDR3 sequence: CISVPEALMPVSSGANVLTF.